A single sample is the source of the 16 T cell receptor beta chains below, sequenced in a study of CD8 T cells in ankylosing spondylitis. TCRdb called the 5' RACE reads again in MiXCR, with one record for every CDR3 protein. The data show about 36,000 distinct CDR3 sequences, approximately 11% seen once. The sequenced sample was synovial fluid, either unsorted or a sorted T cell fraction (not recorded which). These TCRs come from a male donor with ankylosing spondylitis.

This clonotype was counted ten times or more. The chain recombines TRBV4-3 with TRBJ2-1; possible D gene TRBD2, 5 bases. The CDR3 spans 13 residues. Germline loops: CDR1 LGHNA, CDR2 YSLEER. CDR3 coding DNA: TGCGTTGATAGCCCGACTATTTACAATGAGCAGTTCTTC. As protein: CVDSPTIYNEQFF.

This clonotype was seen only a few times. The chain couples TRBV7-9 to TRBJ2-5; D not certain. The CDR3 sequence is 16 residues long. The germline gives CDR1 SEHNR, CDR2 FQNEAQ (reference sequence). V was pared by 2 bases and J by 4 bases, with 17 bases between. The CDR3 sequence is CASSLIFVEFGETQYF. The CDR3 DNA reads as TGTGCCAGCAGCTTAATCTTCGTGGAGTTTGGAGAGACCCAGTACTTC.

Regarding this clonotype: Possible read error: a much larger clone is one base away. The V gene is TRBV18, the J gene TRBJ2-1, with D tentatively TRBD2 (5 bases). CDR3 length: 15 residues. CDR1 KGHSH and CDR2 LQKENI come from the germline V gene. Trimming removed 3 bases from V and 7 bases from J, with 16 bases in between. CDR3 sequence reads: CASSPVHGLGNEQFF. CDR3 nucleotides: TGTGCCAGCTCACCGGTGCACGGACTGGGGAATGAGCAGTTCTTC. The variable domain in full, with the rest retrieved from reference TRBV18 and TRBJ2-1, is NAGVMQNPRHLVRRRGQEARLRCSPMKGHSHVYWYRQLPEEGLKFMVYLQKENIIDESGMPKERFSAEFPKEGPSILRIQQVVRGDSAAYFCASSPVHGLGNEQFFGPGTRLTVL.

With respect to this clonotype: At one of its ends the junction is not consistent with the germline gene, which may arise from a read error. V gene TRBV30 combines with J gene TRBJ2-1; 7 bases align to TRBD2. Germline-derived CDR1 and CDR2 are GTSNPN and SVGIG (reference sequence). The length of the CDR3 is 12 residues. CDR3 nucleotides: TGTGTCTGGAGACTAGCATTCGATGAGCAGTTCTTC. Protein: CVWRLAFDEQFF.

The V gene is TRBV7-2, the J gene TRBJ2-3, with unresolved D. Germline CDR1 is SGHTA and CDR2 is FQGNSA. Trimming removed 5 bases at V and 0 bases at J, with 12 bases between. This CDR3 is built from 15 residues. The CDR3 here is CASSPDRFSTDTQYF. The CDR3 DNA reads as TGTGCCAGCAGCCCCGACCGTTTTAGCACAGATACGCAGTATTTT. The variable domain in full, completed from reference TRBV7-2 and TRBJ2-3, reads GAGVSQSPSNKVTEKGKDVELRCDPISGHTALYWYRQSLGQGLEFLIYFQGNSAPDKSGLPSDRFSAERTGGSVSTLTIQRTQQEDSAVYLCASSPDRFSTDTQYFGPGTRLTVL.

This clonotype showed up many times. V and J are TRBV7-2 and TRBJ2-7, with D possibly being TRBD2 (6 bases). The CDR3 spans 15 residues. Trimming stripped 5 bases from V and 5 bases from J, with 19 bases between. The germline V gene has CDR1 SGHTA and CDR2 FQGNSA. The CDR3 sequence is CASSTWGVHSNEQYF. In DNA form, the CDR3 reads TGTGCCAGCAGCACTTGGGGGGTACATTCGAACGAGCAGTACTTC.

The chain's CDR3 is CASRTQGAGDQPQHF. In DNA, the CDR3 is TGTGCCAGCAGGACACAGGGTGCCGGTGATCAGCCCCAGCATTTT. V and J are TRBV12-3 or TRBV12-4 and TRBJ1-5, with D possibly TRBD1 on 6 matching bases. Trimming removed 6 bases from V and 5 bases from J, with 17 bases in between. This CDR3 is 15 amino acids long.

In its sample, this clonotype was seen many times. This rearrangement joins TRBV10-2 to TRBJ2-1; D ambiguous. There are 14 residues in the CDR3. Germline V lookup: CDR1 WSHSY, CDR2 SAAADI. V lost 1 base to trimming and J lost 6 bases, with 10 bases between them. The CDR3 is CASSEWSRLNEQFF. The CDR3, as DNA: TGCGCCAGCAGTGAGTGGTCACGCCTCAATGAGCAGTTCTTC.

In this sample, this clonotype turned up a few times. The chain links TRBV7-9 to TRBJ2-1; 9 bases align to TRBD2. Trimming cost V 6 bases and J 5 bases; bases outside gene matches: 8. This CDR3 has 15 residues. CDR1 is SEHNR, CDR2 FQNEAQ, per germline (reference sequence). In DNA, the CDR3 is TGTGCCAGCAGTGGAGTACTAGCGGGTAACAATGAGCAGTTCTTC. It codes for CASSGVLAGNNEQFF.

This clonotype was seen only a few times. CDR3 protein: CSASARADYEQYF. The CDR3 DNA follows: TGCAGTGCTAGTGCCAGGGCCGACTACGAGCAGTACTTC. This sequence joins TRBV20-1 and TRBJ2-7; D possibly corresponds to TRBD1 (5 bases). Germline lookup yields CDR1 DFQATT and CDR2 SNEGSKA (reference sequence). The CDR3 covers 13 residues. V was cut by 3 bases and J by 3 bases, with 12 bases left in between.

This chain connects TRBV5-6 to TRBJ1-4, with TRBD1 as a possible D gene (6 bases). The CDR3 has 17 residues. Trimming shortened V by 4 bases and J by 8 bases, and 24 bases separated the two germline ends. Germline V lookup: CDR1 SGHDT, CDR2 YYEEEE. The chain's CDR3 is CASSHWRGGAPDEKLFF. In DNA, the CDR3 is TGTGCCAGCAGCCATTGGCGGGGGGGCGCACCCGACGAAAAACTGTTTTTT.

This clonotype was counted a few times. The chain couples TRBV20-1 to TRBJ2-3; 9 bases line up with TRBD2. CDR1 and CDR2 from the germline V gene are DFQATT and SNEGSKA (reference sequence). The CDR3 covers 16 residues. The trim removed 6 bases at V and 2 bases at J, leaving 12 bases unmatched. CDR3 region: CSAPPRLAGNTDTQYF. Here the CDR3 DNA reads TGCAGTGCCCCACCTCGGCTAGCGGGAAACACAGATACGCAGTATTTT.

This clonotype was observed a few times. V and J are TRBV20-1 and TRBJ1-2; a possible D gene is TRBD1 (6 bases). V lost 3 bases, J lost 3 bases, and 11 bases lay in between. Per germline, CDR1 DFQATT and CDR2 SNEGSKA (reference sequence). The CDR3 runs 13 residues. The CDR3 bases are TGCAGTGCTAGTGAAGCAGGGGACTATGGCTACACCTTC. Protein sequence: CSASEAGDYGYTF.

This chain joins TRBV18 and TRBJ2-1; D unresolved. CDR3 length: 14 residues. V gave up 0 bases and J gave up 0 bases, with 3 bases separating them. Germline lookup yields CDR1 KGHSH and CDR2 LQKENI. CDR3 nucleotides: TGTGCCAGCTCACCACCGGTCTCCTACAATGAGCAGTTCTTC. This codes for CASSPPVSYNEQFF. Complete variable domain (other parts from reference TRBV18 and TRBJ2-1): NAGVMQNPRHLVRRRGQEARLRCSPMKGHSHVYWYRQLPEEGLKFMVYLQKENIIDESGMPKERFSAEFPKEGPSILRIQQVVRGDSAAYFCASSPPVSYNEQFFGPGTRLTVL.

The chain couples TRBV7-2 to TRBJ2-7, with a tentative D call TRBD2 (5 bases). From germline, CDR1 is SGHTA and CDR2 FQGNSA. The length of the CDR3 is 13 residues. Trimming stripped 3 bases from V and 0 bases from J, with 6 bases between. CDR3 amino acids: CASSFRDSYEQYF. In nucleotides, the CDR3 is TGTGCCAGCAGCTTCCGGGACTCCTACGAGCAGTACTTC.

This clonotype was recorded at least ten times. The genes are TRBV20-1 and TRBJ1-4; D remains ambiguous. V was clipped by 3 bases and J by 3 bases, with 11 bases between them. Germline-derived CDR1 and CDR2 are DFQATT and SNEGSKA (reference sequence). This CDR3 has 14 residues. In nucleotides, the CDR3 is TGCAGTGCTAGGTCCCCTCAGCCTAATGAAAAACTGTTTTTT. It yields the protein CSARSPQPNEKLFF.